This T cell receptor (beta chain) was recovered during a study of neoadjuvant nivolumab and ipilimumab in lung cancer. Background on the study: Nivolumab 3 mg/kg was given days 1, 15 and 29, plus ipilimumab 1 mg/kg day 1 in combination. Findings and caveats of the study: A small number of samples were TCR sequenced. TCR richness and clonality were higher in tumors than adjacent uninvolved lung.

As concerns this clone: The antigen is undetermined.

The protocol was immunoSEQ multiplex PCR, while the TCRdb copy is restricted to in-frame clones and leaves out a portion. This table has some 20,000 clones, 60% to 80% appearing once. Per the germline V gene, CDR1 is SGHRS and CDR2 is YFSETQ. The V end was cut by 3 bases, the J end by 0 bases, with 15 bases between. The CDR3 contains 17 residues. The clonotype comes from an adult with non-small cell lung cancer. This chain joins TRBV5-1 and TRBJ1-4; the D gene is possibly TRBD1 (5 bases). The sample in question was tumor tissue, obtained after neoadjuvant nivolumab, alone or with ipilimumab, at or shortly before surgery. In DNA form, the CDR3 reads TGCGCCAGCAGCTGGGGACCGGGGGAGGCAACTAATGAAAAACTGTTTTTT. It is translated as CASSWGPGEATNEKLFF.